This is a list of T cell receptor beta chains from one sample in a study of cytomegalovirus exposure and HLA in healthy donors. The table came from immunoSEQ multiplex PCR; TCRdb's copy has only in-frame clones and leaves some out. The sample shows about 97,000 clones, 65% to 85% of them seen only once. Sequencing used PBMCs. These receptors all stem from a man aged 35-49 years in good health and CMV-seropositive. Both conserved end residues are part of each CDR3. The order of the fields is CDR3 DNA, CDR3 protein, D gene, J gene, V gene, clone size. A D gene is named only where the DNA matches it firmly. Clone size is given for some rows only: seen once, a few or many times, or a class if the clone is expanded.

TGTGCCACCAGCAGGCCGGACAGGGAGTATGGCTACACCTTC,CATSRPDREYGYTF,TRBD1,TRBJ1-2,TRBV15,.
TGTGCCAGCAGCAGCAGGGAAGCACCCCTCCACTTT,CASSSREAPLHF,.,TRBJ1-6,TRBV5-4,.
TGTGCCAGGGAGCCTAGCGGGAGAGGGAGTGAGCAGTTCTTC,CAREPSGRGSEQFF,TRBD2,TRBJ2-1,TRBV7-9,once
TGTGCCAGTATCCAGACGCCCCAAGCGGGTGGCTACACCTTC,CASIQTPQAGGYTF,.,TRBJ1-2,TRBV19,.
TGTGCCAGCAGCCTCGCGGGTAGCGGGAGGCCCGAGCAGTTCTTC,CASSLAGSGRPEQFF,TRBD2,TRBJ2-1,TRBV5-4,once
TGTGCCAGCAGCGAGGGAGCGGGGGGCTTTTCTGAGCAGTACTTC,CASSEGAGGFSEQYF,TRBD2,TRBJ2-7,TRBV9,.
TGTGCCAGCAGTTCCGACCCCCAGGGAATTCCGTACTTC,CASSSDPQGIPYF,.,TRBJ2-5,TRBV6-5,.
TGCGCCAGCAGCCAAACGGGGGGGAAGACTGGAAACACCATATATTTT,CASSQTGGKTGNTIYF,.,TRBJ1-3,TRBV4-1,few
TGTGCCAGTAGTATCGGTCCAGGGGCCCAGCCCCAGCATTTT,CASSIGPGAQPQHF,.,TRBJ1-5,TRBV19,once
TGTGCCAGCAGCGTAGTACAGGGCAGTGGCTACACCTTC,CASSVVQGSGYTF,.,TRBJ1-2,TRBV9,.
TGCGCCAGCAGCCCAACTATAGGTTTGGGCTATGGCTACACCTTC,CASSPTIGLGYGYTF,.,TRBJ1-2,TRBV5-1,.
TGTGCCACCAGCAGAGATTCTGCTAGCGGGAGCTCCTACAATGAGCAGTTCTTC,CATSRDSASGSSYNEQFF,TRBD2,TRBJ2-1,TRBV15,.
TGTGCCAGCAGCCCCCCAGGCAGCTTCTCCTACAATGAGCAGTTCTTC,CASSPPGSFSYNEQFF,.,TRBJ2-1,TRBV11-2,.
TGTGCCAGCAGTTTACCGGGACTAGCGGGAGGCTACGAGCAGTACTTC,CASSLPGLAGGYEQYF,TRBD2,TRBJ2-7,TRBV28,.
TGTGCCAGCAGTTCGATTCGGACAGCGTCTAGCTACAATGAGCAGTTCTTC,CASSSIRTASSYNEQFF,.,TRBJ2-1,TRBV28,.
TGTGCCAGCAGCCCTTTCGGGGGGGGCACAAACACTGAAGCTTTCTTT,CASSPFGGGTNTEAFF,.,TRBJ1-1,TRBV14,once
TGCGCCAGCAGCCAAGAGCGGAGGACCGGGGAGCTGTTTTTT,CASSQERRTGELFF,.,TRBJ2-2,TRBV4-1,.
TGTGCCAGCAGCTTTTTGGGGGGTAATGAAAAACTGTTTTTT,CASSFLGGNEKLFF,.,TRBJ1-4,TRBV11-2,.
TGTGCCAGCAGGACAGGGGCCTCTGGAAACACCATATATTTT,CASRTGASGNTIYF,TRBD1,TRBJ1-3,TRBV6-1,.
TGTGCCAGCACCGGACAGGGAGTCAACTATGGCTACACCTTC,CASTGQGVNYGYTF,TRBD1,TRBJ1-2,TRBV2,.
TGTGCCAGCAGCGTTCAGTCGGGACTAGCGGGAGACCCCGCCCAGTACTTC,CASSVQSGLAGDPAQYF,TRBD2,TRBJ2-5,TRBV9,.
TGTGCCAGCAGCTTGGGAGTCCCAAACTTGTCCTATGGCTACACCTTC,CASSLGVPNLSYGYTF,.,TRBJ1-2,TRBV5-5,.
TGTGCCAGCAGTGAGGCATTCGGGGGCCAAGAGACCCAGTACTTC,CASSEAFGGQETQYF,.,TRBJ2-5,TRBV2,.
TGTGCCAGCAGCTGGACAGAGCACACTGAAGCTTTCTTT,CASSWTEHTEAFF,.,TRBJ1-1,TRBV5-4,.
TGCGCCAGCAGCCAACCGTCTTTAGTGTCGAACACTGAAGCTTTCTTT,CASSQPSLVSNTEAFF,.,TRBJ1-1,TRBV4-1,.
TGCGCCAGCAGCTCGGGAGGTCGGATCCATGGCTACACCTTC,CASSSGGRIHGYTF,.,TRBJ1-2,TRBV5-1,once
TGCAGCGTTGAAGATAACAGACCTGAAGCTTTCTTT,CSVEDNRPEAFF,.,TRBJ1-1,TRBV29-1,.
TGTGCCAGCAGCGTAGAGGGGGGGGGTGGCCCGCCCCAGCATTTT,CASSVEGGGGPPQHF,.,TRBJ1-5,TRBV9,.
TGTGCCAGCAGCTCCGGGTTTTCACGAGGCAATGAGCAGTTCTTC,CASSSGFSRGNEQFF,.,TRBJ2-1,TRBV7-2,.
TGTGCCAGCAGCCAAGCTAGGGGGCTCTACAATGAGCAGTTCTTC,CASSQARGLYNEQFF,TRBD1,TRBJ2-1,TRBV14,.
TGTGCCAGCAGCTTTTTATCGGGAGGCAACTACAATGAGCAGTTCTTC,CASSFLSGGNYNEQFF,TRBD2,TRBJ2-1,TRBV5-5,.
TGTGCCAGCAGCCCTAGCGGGCTCACAGATACGCAGTATTTT,CASSPSGLTDTQYF,TRBD2,TRBJ2-3,TRBV9,.
TGTGCCAGCAGTCCCTCTCGCACTGAAGCTTTCTTT,CASSPSRTEAFF,.,TRBJ1-1,TRBV6-5,.
TGTGCCAGCAGTGTACAGGGGTCAACGAACACTGAAGCTTTCTTT,CASSVQGSTNTEAFF,TRBD1,TRBJ1-1,TRBV2,few
TGTGCCAGTAGTATAGGACAAGGCCCAGCTTTCTTT,CASSIGQGPAFF,.,TRBJ1-1,TRBV19,.